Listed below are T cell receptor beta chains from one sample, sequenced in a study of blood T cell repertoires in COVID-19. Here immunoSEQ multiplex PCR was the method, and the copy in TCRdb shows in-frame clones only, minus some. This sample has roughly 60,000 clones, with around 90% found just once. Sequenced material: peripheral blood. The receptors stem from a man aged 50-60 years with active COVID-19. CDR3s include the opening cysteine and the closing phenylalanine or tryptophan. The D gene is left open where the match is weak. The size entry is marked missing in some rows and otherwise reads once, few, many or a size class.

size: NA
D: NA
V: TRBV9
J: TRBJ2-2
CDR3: CASSVGTAPGELFF
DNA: TGTGCCAGCAGCGTAGGGACAGCCCCCGGGGAGCTGTTTTTT

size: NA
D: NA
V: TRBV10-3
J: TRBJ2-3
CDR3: CAISVGGGFVDTQYF
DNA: TGTGCCATCAGTGTCGGCGGCGGCTTTGTCGATACGCAGTATTTT

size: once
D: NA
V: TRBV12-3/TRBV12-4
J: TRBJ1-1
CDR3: CASSPQGSEAFF
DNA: TGTGCCAGCAGCCCCCAGGGGTCTGAAGCTTTCTTT

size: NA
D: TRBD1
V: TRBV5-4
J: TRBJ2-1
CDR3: CASSRDRGSYNEQFF
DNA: TGTGCCAGCAGCCGTGACAGGGGGTCCTACAATGAGCAGTTCTTC

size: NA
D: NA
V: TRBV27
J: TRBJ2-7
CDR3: CASAASGTLLTEVYEQYF
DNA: TGTGCCAGCGCCGCCTCCGGGACACTATTAACGGAGGTCTACGAGCAGTACTTC

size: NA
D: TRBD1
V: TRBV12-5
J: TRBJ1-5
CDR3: CASGHRGSNQPQHF
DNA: TGTGCTAGTGGTCACAGGGGTAGCAATCAGCCCCAGCATTTT

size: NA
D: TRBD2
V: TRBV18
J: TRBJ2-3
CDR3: CASSPGGGLAGLTDTQYF
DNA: TGTGCCAGCTCTCCTGGAGGGGGACTAGCGGGACTCACAGATACGCAGTATTTT

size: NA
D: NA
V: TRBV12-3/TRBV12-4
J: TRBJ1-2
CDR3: CASSLGGDGHTF
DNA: TGTGCCAGCAGTTTAGGGGGGGACGGGCACACCTTC

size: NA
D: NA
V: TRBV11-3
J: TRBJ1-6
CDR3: CASSSRGTNSPLHF
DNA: TGTGCCAGCAGCTCGCGGGGTACAAATTCACCCCTCCACTTT

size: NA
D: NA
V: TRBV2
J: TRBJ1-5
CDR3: CASSTGPYSNQPQHF
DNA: TGTGCCAGCAGTACAGGGCCTTATAGCAATCAGCCCCAGCATTTT

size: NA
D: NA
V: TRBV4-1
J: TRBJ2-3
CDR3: CASSQDIPGLDTQYF
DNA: TGCGCCAGCAGCCAAGATATTCCGGGACTAGATACGCAGTATTTT